The 25 T cell receptor beta chains listed next were all sequenced from one sample in a study of blood T cells in healthy people across ages (dated by TCRdb to the mid-2010s). Libraries were constructed by 5' RACE. These reads were obtained on an Illumina HiSeq 2500. A second about 7 to 12 cycle PCR used a sample-barcoded 5' primer and a J-beta primer mix. TCRdb took the public reads, trimmed them with fastp at Q25, ran MiXCR for clone calling and kept in-frame beta chains. Every CDR3 protein is listed once, alongside the most common genes and DNA of its rows. The sample yields some 690,000 distinct CDR3 sequences; approximately 22% were counted once. Roughly 22% of the sample rests with the top ten. The source material was blood. The receptor set was obtained from a man between 65 and 80 years old in good health.

The chain links TRBV3-1 to TRBJ2-6, with D hard to call. Germline V gene data show CDR1 as LGHDT and CDR2 as YNNKEL (reference sequence). This CDR3 has 15 residues. The V gene lost 3 bases and the J gene lost 0 bases, with 6 bases spanning the gap. The CDR3 DNA reads as TGTGCCAGCAGCCATCAGAACTCTGGGGCCAACGTCCTGACTTTC. Protein sequence: CASSHQNSGANVLTF. The full variable domain, with the rest looked up from reference TRBV3-1 and TRBJ2-6, is DTAVSQTPKYLVTQMGNDKSIKCEQNLGHDTMYWYKQDSKKFLKIMFSYNNKELIINETVPNRFSPKSPDKAHLNLHINSLELGDSAVYFCASSHQNSGANVLTFGAGSRLTVL.

This clonotype was counted many times. J is TRBJ2-3 and V is TRBV21-1; the table assigns TRBD1, which was not confirmed against the DNA. TRBV21-1 corresponds to a pseudogene. The CDR3 sequence is 16 residues long. CDR3 region: CASKLGAGGLPDTQYF. DNA for the CDR3: TGTGCCAGCAAGTTGGGGGCGGGGGGTCTGCCCGATACGCAGTATTTT.

The V call is TRBV29-1, the J call TRBJ2-3; possibly TRBD2 for D (5 bases). Germline loops: CDR1 SQVTM, CDR2 ANQGSEA. This CDR3 contains 12 residues. Trimming cost V 1 base and J 5 bases, with 7 bases left between them. The DNA for the CDR3 is TGCAGCGTTGAAGGGGGAGTAGATACGCAGTATTTT. This encodes CSVEGGVDTQYF.

This rearrangement joins TRBV20-1 to TRBJ1-5, with D possibly TRBD1 on 6 matching bases. CDR3 size: 14 residues. V was pared by 3 bases and J by 0 bases, with 9 bases between. CDR1 is DFQATT, CDR2 SNEGSKA, per germline (reference sequence). The CDR3 is CSASGQHSNQPQHF. The DNA of the CDR3 is TGCAGTGCTAGCGGACAGCATAGCAATCAGCCCCAGCATTTT.

This sequence joins TRBV10-3 and TRBJ1-5; TRBD1 matches at 10 bases. V lost 6 bases and J lost 3; bases outside the gene matches: 8. CDR1 and CDR2 from the germline V gene are ENHRY and SYGVKD. The CDR3 extends over 16 amino acids. The CDR3 nucleotides are TGTGCCATCAGACCCGCCGGGACAGGGGACAATCAGCCCCAGCATTTT. This codes for CAIRPAGTGDNQPQHF.

The chain combines TRBV7-2 with TRBJ2-3; 10 nucleotides align to TRBD2. Germline-derived CDR1 and CDR2 are SGHTA and FQGNSA. V lost 1 base to trimming and J lost 5 bases; unmatched junction nucleotides: 6. This CDR3 is built from 16 residues. The CDR3 sequence: CASSLVQLAGVDTQYF. CDR3 nucleotides: TGTGCCAGCAGCTTAGTCCAGCTAGCGGGAGTAGATACGCAGTATTTT.

This chain joins TRBV7-9 and TRBJ1-5, with D possibly being TRBD1 (6 bases). Between the trimmed V and J ends, which lost 3 bases and 3 bases, there was a span of 9 bases. Looked up from germline, CDR1 is SEHNR and CDR2 is FQNEAQ (reference sequence). This CDR3 comprises 14 residues. The CDR3 region has the DNA TGTGCCAGCAGCTTTGACAGGCACAATCAGCCCCAGCATTTT. It is translated as CASSFDRHNQPQHF.

This clonotype was observed a few times. This sequence joins TRBV20-1 and TRBJ2-7, with D perhaps TRBD2 (6 bases). Germline CDR1 and CDR2: DFQATT and SNEGSKA (reference sequence). With 2 bases removed from V and 8 bases from J, the gap between germline ends came to 16 bases. CDR3 length: 13 residues. The DNA of the CDR3 is TGCAGTGCTAGACCGCCAGGAGGGTCCAAGCAGTACTTC. It is translated as CSARPPGGSKQYF.

A remark on this clonotype: At one end the junction does not follow the germline gene, possibly because of a read error. This rearrangement joins TRBV6-1 to TRBJ1-2, with D possibly matching TRBD1 (5 bases). Germline V CDR1 and CDR2: MNHNS, SASEGT. The CDR3 contains 15 residues. The CDR3 reads CASSEAPGQNYGHTF. In DNA form, the CDR3 reads TGTGCCAGCAGTGAAGCGCCGGGGCAGAACTATGGCCACACCTTC.

This clonotype turned up a few times. The chain joins TRBV6-2 or TRBV6-3 to TRBJ1-2, with 7 bases lining up with TRBD1. The CDR3 is made up of 14 amino acids. Losses at the gene ends were 7 bases for V and 4 bases for J; bases not matched to a gene: 9. CDR1 MNHEY and CDR2 SVGEGT come from the germline V gene. For the CDR3, the DNA is TGTGCCAGCACCCCACCGGGACAGATCTATGGCTACACCTTC. Encoded protein: CASTPPGQIYGYTF.

The CDR3 loop reads CASSPWTGELFF. As DNA, the CDR3 is TGTGCCAGCTCACCCTGGACCGGGGAGCTGTTTTTT. The chain is built from TRBV18 and TRBJ2-2; D ambiguous. CDR1 is KGHSH, CDR2 LQKENI, per germline. V lost 3 bases and J 5 bases, leaving 4 bases between the germline ends. There are 12 residues in the CDR3.

This clonotype was found a few times. V is TRBV28 and J is TRBJ1-2, with D perhaps matching TRBD1 (5 bases). The CDR3 contains 14 residues. The V end lost 5 bases, the J end lost 4 bases, and 14 bases lay between the germline ends. Germline V gene sequence: CDR1 MDHEN, CDR2 SYDVKM. CDR3 DNA sequence: TGTGCCAGCAGTCCAATGGGGGGGGGCTATGGCTACACCTTC. It is translated as CASSPMGGGYGYTF.

The table lists this clonotype with a few counts. The V and J genes are TRBV28 and TRBJ1-2; TRBD1 might be the D (6 bases). There are 13 residues in the CDR3. The V and J ends lost 4 bases and 5 bases respectively, with 11 bases between them. Germline V gives CDR1 MDHEN, CDR2 SYDVKM. The CDR3 DNA reads TGTGCCAGCAGTTCCCAGGGGAGGTATGGCTACACCTTC. Translated: CASSSQGRYGYTF.

This clonotype appeared many times. The chain carries TRBV12-3 or TRBV12-4 and TRBJ2-2; 9 nucleotides align to TRBD2. The CDR3 has 16 amino acids. The V gene end was trimmed by 2 bases and the J gene end by 5 bases; junction bases not matched to a gene: 6. The CDR3 region has the DNA TGTGCCAGCAGTTTAAGGCGGGAGGGCCATACCGGGGAGCTGTTTTTT. Its translation: CASSLRREGHTGELFF.

Only a few counts were recorded for this clonotype. This chain connects TRBV12-3 or TRBV12-4 to TRBJ1-1; TRBD1 matches 7 bases. J gave up 3 bases and V 6 bases, and 4 bases lay outside the gene matches. The CDR3 extends over 13 amino acids. In nucleotides, the CDR3 is TGTGCCAGCAGGGAGGACAGGTACACTGAAGCTTTCTTT. It yields the protein CASREDRYTEAFF.

This clonotype was seen a few times. The rearrangement joins TRBV6-1 to TRBJ2-5; no clear D. V was pared by 2 bases and J by 1 base, with 5 bases between. Germline V gives CDR1 MNHNS, CDR2 SASEGT. This CDR3 has 13 amino acids. The DNA of the CDR3 is TGTGCCAGCAGTGAATGGCGCCAAGAGACCCAGTACTTC. Its protein is CASSEWRQETQYF.

V usage is TRBV3-1 and J usage is TRBJ1-3; D remains ambiguous. Trimming removed 1 base at V and 4 bases at J, with 8 bases between. Germline CDR1 and CDR2: LGHDT and YNNKEL (reference sequence). There are 14 residues in the CDR3. The CDR3 DNA sequence: TGTGCCAGCAGCCAAGTTCCAGAGGGAAACACCATATATTTT. Its protein product is CASSQVPEGNTIYF.

The chain combines TRBV20-1 with TRBJ2-5; 10 nucleotides agree with TRBD1. With the DNA end fitting TRBJ2-1 better, the J assignment may be wrong. CDR1 DFQATT and CDR2 SNEGSKA come from the germline V gene (reference sequence). This CDR3 is built from 13 residues. DNA of the CDR3: TGCAGTGCTCCGGGACAGGGGAACAATGAGCAGTTCTTC. Translating gives CSAPGQGNNEQFF.

In its sample, this clonotype was seen a few times. This sequence joins TRBV6-2 or TRBV6-3 and TRBJ2-3, with D unresolved. CDR1 and CDR2 from the germline V gene are MNHEY and SVGEGT. This CDR3 is 13 amino acids long. Trimming pared 8 bases from V and 5 bases from J, leaving 14 bases between. CDR3 bases: TGTGCCAGCGTAGATCCACCGGGAGATACGCAGTATTTT. Its translation is CASVDPPGDTQYF.

The chain couples TRBV7-2 to TRBJ2-3; 7 nucleotides line up with TRBD2. CDR3 length: 14 residues. Germline V gene data show CDR1 as SGHTA and CDR2 as FQGNSA. V shed 6 bases, J shed 3 bases, and the junction held 6 bases outside the gene matches. CDR3 DNA sequence: TGTGCCAGCAGACCGAGCGGGAAAACAGATACGCAGTATTTT. This codes for CASRPSGKTDTQYF.

This clonotype was detected a few times. V and J are TRBV20-1 and TRBJ2-2; TRBD2 might be the D (6 bases). The CDR3 extends over 14 amino acids. Germline V gene lookup returns CDR1 DFQATT and CDR2 SNEGSKA (reference sequence). The germline V and J ends were trimmed by 3 bases and 5 bases, with 13 bases remaining between them. The CDR3 DNA is TGCAGTGCTAGTAAGGCTAGCGCGACCGGGGAGCTGTTTTTT. It translates to CSASKASATGELFF.

The chain is built from TRBV12-3 or TRBV12-4 and TRBJ1-5; 8 nucleotides match TRBD1. The length of the CDR3 is 14 residues. The V gene end was trimmed by 1 base and the J gene end by 6 bases; junction bases not matched to a gene: 2. In DNA form, the CDR3 reads TGTGCCAGCAGTTTAGAACAGGGGGGTCAGCCCCAGCATTTT. This gives the protein CASSLEQGGQPQHF.

As for this clonotype: A read error is possible here, since a much larger clone lies one base away. The J gene is TRBJ1-1, the V gene TRBV2; no reliable D call. The CDR3 is 13 residues long. V was clipped by 0 bases and J by 8 bases, with 10 bases between them. CDR1 and CDR2 from the germline V gene are SNHLY and FYNNEI. CDR3 in amino acids: CASSEAGRIEAFF. The CDR3 DNA follows: TGTGCCAGCAGTGAAGCGGGCAGGATAGAAGCTTTCTTT.

This clonotype was seen only once. The chain recombines TRBV5-5 with TRBJ1-4; D may be TRBD1 (6 bases). This CDR3 is built from 13 residues. Trimming shortened V by 0 bases and J by 11 bases, and 11 bases separated the two germline ends. Looked up from germline, CDR1 is SGHKS and CDR2 is YYEKEE (reference sequence). CDR3 protein: CASSLGGPRKLFF. The CDR3 region has the DNA TGTGCCAGCAGCTTGGGGGGGCCACGGAAACTGTTTTTT. The full variable domain, its missing parts supplied by reference TRBV5-5 and TRBJ1-4, is DAGVTQSPTHLIKTRGQQVTLRCSPISGHKSVSWYQQVLGQGPQFIFQYYEKEERGRGNFPDRFSARQFPNYSSELNVNALLLGDSALYLCASSLGGPRKLFFGSGTQLSVL.

The chain recombines TRBV29-1 with TRBJ2-3; the D gene is possibly TRBD2 (5 bases). The CDR3 consists of 13 residues. Trimming took 2 bases from V and 6 from J, leaving 12 bases between them. Germline CDR1 and CDR2: SQVTM and ANQGSEA. The CDR3 DNA reads TGCAGCGTTGAAAGTGGCGGAGGCGATACGCAGTATTTT. Translated, it gives CSVESGGGDTQYF.